What follows are 9 T cell receptor beta chains derived from one specimen sequenced in a study of post-analysis software for immune sequencing data. Unique-molecular-identifier-tagged TCR beta cDNA libraries were used. TCRdb called the PCR reads again in MiXCR, with one record for every CDR3 protein. The table lists approximately 690,000 distinct CDR3 sequences, 59% of them singletons. These receptors' targets are unknown. Study-wide results and limits: The five TRBV segments detected at higher frequency in patients than in controls included TRBV5-6, TRBV5-1 and TRBV20-1.

The sample taken for sequencing was blood. The receptors originated from a girl aged 2-9 years with multiple sclerosis.

The chain recombines TRBV24-1 with TRBJ2-1; D possibly uses TRBD1 or TRBD2 (5 bases each). Looked up from germline, CDR1 is KGHDR and CDR2 is SFDVKD. The CDR3 consists of 15 residues. V was shortened by 4 bases and J by 0 bases, with 9 bases between the two germline ends. The CDR3, as DNA: TGTGCCACCAGTGAGGGGGACCTCTCCTACAATGAGCAGTTCTTC. Protein sequence: CATSEGDLSYNEQFF.

The chain has TRBV24-1 and TRBJ1-1; D not resolved. The CDR3 is 14 residues long. V lost 3 bases and J 1 base, leaving 8 bases between the germline ends. Germline V gene lookup returns CDR1 KGHDR and CDR2 SFDVKD. The CDR3 loop is CATSDPRQNTEAFF. CDR3 nucleotide sequence: TGTGCCACCAGTGATCCTCGACAGAACACTGAAGCTTTCTTT.

The genes are TRBV7-9 and TRBJ2-5; the match to TRBD2 covers 7 bases. V was pared by 4 bases and J by 2 bases, with 10 bases of the junction left unmatched. Germline CDR1 and CDR2: SEHNR and FQNEAQ (reference sequence). The CDR3 is 16 residues long. The CDR3 loop reads CASSSGTSAAQETQYF. The CDR3 DNA reads as TGTGCCAGCAGCTCCGGAACTAGCGCGGCTCAAGAGACCCAGTACTTC.

This clonotype was seen a single time. This rearrangement joins TRBV20-1 to TRBJ1-2; no reliable D call. This CDR3 region has 14 residues. V was clipped by 6 bases and J by 4 bases, with 18 bases between them. Looked up from germline, CDR1 is DFQATT and CDR2 is SNEGSKA (reference sequence). The CDR3 sequence is CSARTLKGSYGYTF. CDR3 bases: TGCAGTGCCCGAACCCTAAAAGGCAGCTATGGCTACACCTTC.

V and J are TRBV2 and TRBJ2-5; D might be TRBD2 (7 bases). This CDR3 has 18 amino acids. V was trimmed by 3 bases and J by 2 bases, leaving 22 bases between them. Germline V gene sequence: CDR1 SNHLY, CDR2 FYNNEI. The CDR3 bases are TGTGCCAGCAGTGAGGGGCCCGGGGAGGGCCAGGGGCAAGAGACCCAGTACTTC. Translation gives CASSEGPGEGQGQETQYF.

The genes are TRBV4-3 and TRBJ1-4; unclear D gene. CDR3 size: 16 residues. The V gene lost 0 bases and the J gene lost 0 bases, with 8 bases spanning the gap. Germline V gene lookup returns CDR1 LGHNA and CDR2 YSLEER. This chain's CDR3 is CASSQESAATNEKLFF. The DNA for the CDR3 is TGCGCCAGCAGCCAAGAGTCGGCGGCAACTAATGAAAAACTGTTTTTT.

J is TRBJ1-5 and V is TRBV10-3; D is possibly TRBD1 (5 bases). The CDR3 is 15 residues long. V was pared by 6 bases and J by 1 base, with 13 bases between. Germline V CDR1 and CDR2: ENHRY, SYGVKD. CDR3 coding DNA: TGTGCCATCAGCCACCGCCGGGACAGCAATCAGCCCCAGCATTTT. Translated, it gives CAISHRRDSNQPQHF.

The chain joins TRBV6-5 to TRBJ1-2; no definite D call. The V end lost 6 bases, the J end lost 4 bases, and 12 bases lay between the germline ends. This CDR3 has 13 residues. Germline values: CDR1 MNHEY, CDR2 SVGAGI. CDR3 sequence: CASSPVLTYGYTF. The CDR3 DNA follows: TGTGCCAGCAGCCCAGTCCTTACCTATGGCTACACCTTC.

This clonotype is termed medium-sized. The chain employs TRBV7-6 and TRBJ2-1, with a weak D call TRBD1 (6 bases). This CDR3 region has 15 residues. Trimming shortened V by 5 bases and J by 0 bases, and 11 bases separated the two germline ends. Germline V gene lookup returns CDR1 SGHVS and CDR2 FNYEAQ. CDR3 in DNA: TGTGCCAGCAGCGCAACAGGGACCTCCTACAATGAGCAGTTCTTC. Amino acid sequence: CASSATGTSYNEQFF. Full variable domain (rest looked up from reference TRBV7-6 and TRBJ2-1): GAGVSQSPRYKVTKRGQDVALRCDPISGHVSLYWYRQALGQGPEFLTYFNYEAQQDKSGLPNDRFSAERPEGSISTLTIQRTEQRDSAMYRCASSATGTSYNEQFFGPGTRLTVL.